One and the same sample provided the 32 T cell receptor beta chains below, sequenced in a study of T cell changes during pregnancy in multiple sclerosis. The table came from immunoSEQ multiplex PCR; TCRdb's copy has only in-frame clones and leaves some out. Of some 130,000 clones listed, approximately 96% are singletons. The sequences come from peripheral blood, collected after pregnancy. All receptors come from a female donor with multiple sclerosis, enrolled in a pregnancy study.

V is TRBV2 and J is TRBJ1-5; 7 bases align to TRBD1. The trim removed 6 bases at V and 0 bases at J, leaving 8 bases unmatched. Looked up from germline, CDR1 is SNHLY and CDR2 is FYNNEI. The CDR3 covers 16 residues. The CDR3, as DNA: TGTGCCAGCAGCGGCTCGGGACAGAATAGCAATCAGCCCCAGCATTTT. Its protein is CASSGSGQNSNQPQHF.

The V and J genes are TRBV28 and TRBJ2-3; D is unresolved. The CDR3 is made up of 15 amino acids. The ends were cut back, 6 bases at V and 1 base at J, with 14 bases in the middle. Germline CDR1 is MDHEN and CDR2 is SYDVKM. CDR3 residues: CASSIQVSGTDTQYF. As DNA, the CDR3 is TGTGCCAGCAGCATTCAGGTCTCCGGCACAGATACGCAGTATTTT. Based on the CDR3 plus reference TRBV28 and TRBJ2-3, the full variable domain is DVKVTQSSRYLVKRTGEKVFLECVQDMDHENMFWYRQDPGLGLRLIYFSYDVKMKEKGDIPEGYSVSREKKERFSLILESASTNQTSMYLCASSIQVSGTDTQYFGPGTRLTVL.

J is TRBJ1-2 and V is TRBV6-4; TRBD1 agrees at 7 bases. V dropped 4 bases and J dropped 4; count of bases not matched to a gene: 3. The germline CDR1 and CDR2 sequences are MRHNA and SNTAGT. The CDR3 loop spans 13 amino acids. The CDR3 bases are TGTGCCAGCAGTGGGGACAGAAGCTATGGCTACACCTTC. Amino acid sequence: CASSGDRSYGYTF.

CDR3 residues: CASSYEGSNQPQHF. The DNA for the CDR3 is TGTGCCAGCAGTTACGAGGGAAGCAATCAGCCCCAGCATTTT. This chain uses TRBV6-5 with TRBJ1-5, with no clear D. The CDR3 is 14 residues long. In germline, CDR1 is MNHEY, CDR2 SVGAGI. The ends were cut back, 2 bases at V and 1 base at J, with 6 bases in the middle.

V usage is TRBV19 and J usage is TRBJ1-1; 7 bases match TRBD1. V lost 5 bases and J lost 3; bases outside the gene matches: 15. This CDR3 is 17 amino acids long. The germline V gene encodes CDR1 LNHDA and CDR2 SQIVND (reference sequence). The CDR3 loop reads CASSYWGPTGTDTEAFF. As DNA, the CDR3 is TGTGCCAGTAGTTATTGGGGGCCGACAGGGACGGACACTGAAGCTTTCTTT.

V is TRBV28 and J is TRBJ1-5; 7 nucleotides line up with TRBD1. The CDR3 has 17 residues. With 5 bases clipped from V and 5 bases from J, the junction kept 15 bases outside the gene matches. Germline V gene sequence: CDR1 MDHEN, CDR2 SYDVKM. CDR3 residues: CASSPMTGNIRDQPQHF. For the CDR3, the DNA is TGTGCCAGCAGTCCAATGACAGGGAATATTAGGGATCAGCCCCAGCATTTT.

The rearrangement links TRBV9 to TRBJ2-2; D unclear. Trimming took off 0 bases at V and 6 bases at J, with 3 bases between the two ends. Germline V gene lookup returns CDR1 SGDLS and CDR2 YYNGEE. The length of the CDR3 is 12 residues. CDR3 loop: CASSVGPGELFF. DNA for the CDR3: TGTGCCAGCAGCGTAGGGCCCGGGGAGCTGTTTTTT.

The chain joins TRBV2 to TRBJ2-5; 7 bases align to TRBD1. V gave up 5 bases and J gave up 5 bases; unmatched junction bases: 5. The germline V gene encodes CDR1 SNHLY and CDR2 FYNNEI. This CDR3 contains 13 residues. The CDR3 sequence is CASSKTGRETQYF. The CDR3 bases are TGTGCCAGCAGTAAGACAGGGCGGGAGACCCAGTACTTC. Complete variable domain (other parts from reference TRBV2 and TRBJ2-5): EPEVTQTPSHQVTQMGQEVILRCVPISNHLYFYWYRQILGQKVEFLVSFYNNEISEKSEIFDDQFSVERPDGSNFTLKIRSTKLEDSAMYFCASSKTGRETQYFGPGTRLLVL.

The genes are TRBV5-6 and TRBJ2-5, with D unclear. The J call may be mistaken, given a closer DNA end match to TRBJ2-7. Per the germline V gene, CDR1 is SGHDT and CDR2 is YYEEEE. CDR3 length: 14 amino acids. The CDR3: CASSVAWRGDEQYF. The CDR3 DNA is TGTGCCAGCAGCGTAGCCTGGAGAGGAGACGAGCAGTACTTC.

V usage is TRBV7-9 and J usage is TRBJ1-5; TRBD1 matches at 8 bases. Germline CDR1 is SEHNR and CDR2 is FQNEAQ (reference sequence). CDR3 length: 15 residues. V shed 5 bases and J 7 bases; nucleotides not matched to a gene: 10. DNA for the CDR3: TGTGCCAGCAGCGGCGGACAGGGTATATGGCAGCCCCAGCATTTT. It codes for CASSGGQGIWQPQHF.

The rearrangement links TRBV25-1 to TRBJ2-3, with D possibly being TRBD1 (5 bases). The V and J ends lost 10 bases and 1 base respectively, with 12 bases between them. The germline V gene has CDR1 MGHDK and CDR2 SYGVNS. The CDR3 runs to 13 residues. The DNA of the CDR3 is TGTGCCAACCCTGTGGGGCGCACAGATACGCAGTATTTT. It is translated as CANPVGRTDTQYF.

The sample holds one count of this clone. The CDR3 coding sequence is TGTGCCAGCTCACCAGGCCAAGGGGGCGTCGAGCAGTACTTC. This sequence encodes CASSPGQGGVEQYF. J is TRBJ2-7 and V is TRBV18; 7 positions match TRBD1. CDR3 length: 14 residues. J was trimmed by 6 bases and V by 2 bases; bases with no gene match: 7. Germline values: CDR1 KGHSH, CDR2 LQKENI.

This sequence joins TRBV7-3 and TRBJ1-2; the D gene is possibly TRBD1 (6 bases). Trimming shortened V by 1 base and J by 6 bases, and 9 bases separated the two germline ends. The CDR3 has 13 residues. Germline V CDR1 and CDR2: SGHTA, FQGTGA. The CDR3 DNA reads as TGTGCCAGCAGCTTAAGGGCAGGGGATGGCTACACCTTC. Amino acid sequence: CASSLRAGDGYTF.

The gene calls are TRBV7-8 and TRBJ1-5; D is ambiguous. Looked up from germline, CDR1 is SGHVS and CDR2 is FQNEAQ. The CDR3 spans 17 residues. Trimming took off 5 bases at V and 2 bases at J, with 19 bases between the two ends. This chain's CDR3 is CASSPHRWGGGNQPQHF. CDR3 sequence (DNA): TGTGCCAGCAGCCCACACCGGTGGGGAGGTGGCAATCAGCCCCAGCATTTT.

Note on this clone: It is likely a read error, because the conserved phenylalanine at the end of the CDR3 is missing. The DNA is left out, because the CDR3 cannot be placed on it with certainty; the CDR3 is given as TCRdb lists it. The rearrangement links TRBV7-2 to TRBJ2-7; TRBD2 is taken as the D call from the table, unchecked against the DNA. The CDR3 spans 12 residues, counting both ends. Germline-derived CDR1 and CDR2 are SGHTA and FQGNSA. The CDR3 spells CASTGGYELDVC.

The gene calls are TRBV21-1 and TRBJ1-3; the table's D call TRBD1 went unverified against the DNA. TRBV21-1 is noted as a pseudogene. The CDR3 runs to 15 residues. CDR3 bases: TGTGCCAGCAGCAGCCGGGACAGGGTTCCAAACACCATATATTTT. Translating it yields CASSSRDRVPNTIYF.

V and J are TRBV25-1 and TRBJ1-2, with TRBD1 as a possible D gene (5 bases). The germline CDR1 and CDR2 sequences are MGHDK and SYGVNS. V gave up 5 bases and J gave up 3 bases, with 10 bases separating them. The CDR3 is 13 amino acids. CDR3 sequence (DNA): TGTGCCAGCAGTCCCCAGGGTTACTATGGCTACACCTTC. Translated: CASSPQGYYGYTF.

The V call is TRBV6-1, the J call TRBJ1-1, with TRBD1 identical over 7 bases. There are 14 residues in the CDR3. V shed 7 bases, J shed 0 bases, and the junction held 5 bases outside the gene matches. Germline V gives CDR1 MNHNS, CDR2 SASEGT. The chain's CDR3 is CASILDRVNTEAFF. As DNA, the CDR3 is TGTGCCAGCATTCTCGACAGGGTGAACACTGAAGCTTTCTTT.

This sequence joins TRBV5-4 and TRBJ2-2; possibly TRBD2 for D (5 bases). CDR3 size: 13 residues. The germline gives CDR1 SGHNT, CDR2 YYREEE (reference sequence). The V and J ends lost 5 bases and 5 bases respectively, with 10 bases between them. CDR3 amino acids: CASSYQRTGELFF. DNA of the CDR3: TGTGCCAGCAGTTACCAGCGGACCGGGGAGCTGTTTTTT.

The V call is TRBV28, the J call TRBJ2-7; possible D gene TRBD1, 6 bases. V was trimmed by 10 bases and J by 1 base, leaving 14 bases between them. The CDR3 runs 13 residues. Germline V lookup: CDR1 MDHEN, CDR2 SYDVKM. The CDR3 here is CATTAGVSYEQYF. CDR3 in DNA: TGTGCCACCACGGCAGGGGTTTCCTACGAGCAGTACTTC. Looking up the rest from reference TRBV28 and TRBJ2-7 gives the full variable domain: DVKVTQSSRYLVKRTGEKVFLECVQDMDHENMFWYRQDPGLGLRLIYFSYDVKMKEKGDIPEGYSVSREKKERFSLILESASTNQTSMYLCATTAGVSYEQYFGPGTRLTVT.

The rearrangement links TRBV4-3 to TRBJ2-5; 9 nucleotides agree with TRBD2. V dropped 3 bases and J dropped 6; count of bases not matched to a gene: 2. The CDR3 contains 13 residues. CDR1 and CDR2 (germline): LGHNA, YSLEER. The CDR3 bases are TGCGCCAGCAGCCACGGGACTAGCAAGACCCAGTACTTC. This encodes CASSHGTSKTQYF.

This rearrangement joins TRBV4-1 to TRBJ2-3, with a tentative D call TRBD2 (6 bases). The germline V and J ends were trimmed by 3 bases and 1 base, with 11 bases remaining between them. Germline CDR1 is MGHRA and CDR2 is YSYEKL. The CDR3 extends over 15 amino acids. CDR3 DNA: TGCGCCAGCAGCCACGGGGGACTCGGCACAGATACGCAGTATTTT. Translated, it gives CASSHGGLGTDTQYF.

This clone came up a few times. This rearrangement joins TRBV28 to TRBJ2-3; 8 bases align to TRBD2. Trimming took 2 bases from V and 2 from J; bases not matched to a gene: 6. Germline V gene data show CDR1 as MDHEN and CDR2 as SYDVKM. The CDR3 sequence is 16 residues long. This CDR3 is CASSLGSGSVTDTQYF. CDR3 DNA: TGTGCCAGCAGTTTAGGGAGCGGGAGCGTCACAGATACGCAGTATTTT.

The J gene is TRBJ2-7, the V gene TRBV7-2; D remains unclear. Germline CDR1 is SGHTA and CDR2 is FQGNSA. The V end was cut by 3 bases, the J end by 3 bases, with 12 bases between. The CDR3 covers 14 residues. The CDR3 region is CASSFGLTGYEQYF. The CDR3 DNA reads as TGTGCCAGCAGCTTTGGGCTTACCGGCTACGAGCAGTACTTC.

V is TRBV19 and J is TRBJ2-2; TRBD1 is a possible D gene (5 bases). The V gene lost 3 bases and the J gene lost 6 bases, with 14 bases spanning the gap. Germline values: CDR1 LNHDA, CDR2 SQIVND (reference sequence). The CDR3 consists of 15 residues. The CDR3 bases are TGTGCCAGTAGTATGGGATCCAGGGCAGCCGGGGAGCTGTTTTTT. It translates to CASSMGSRAAGELFF. Full variable domain (remainder filled in from reference TRBV19 and TRBJ2-2): DGGITQSPKYLFRKEGQNVTLSCEQNLNHDAMYWYRQDPGQGLRLIYYSQIVNDFQKGDIAEGYSVSREKKESFPLTVTSAQKNPTAFYLCASSMGSRAAGELFFGEGSRLTVL.

J is TRBJ2-2 and V is TRBV5-1; no clear D gene. Germline V gene lookup returns CDR1 SGHRS and CDR2 YFSETQ. The V end lost 4 bases, the J end lost 6 bases, and 10 bases lay between the germline ends. There are 13 residues in the CDR3. This chain's CDR3 is CASSRQVPGELFF. The CDR3 DNA follows: TGCGCCAGCAGCCGCCAGGTTCCCGGGGAGCTGTTTTTT.

The chain uses TRBV30 and TRBJ1-4; 8 nucleotides agree with TRBD1. Germline assignment: CDR1 GTSNPN and CDR2 SVGIG (reference sequence). The V and J ends lost 0 bases and 13 bases, in that order; junction bases with no gene match: 4. CDR3 length equals 12 residues. CDR3 sequence (DNA): TGTGCCTGGAGTGTTTTAGGGACAGGACTGTTTTTT. It translates to CAWSVLGTGLFF.

The chain employs TRBV25-1 and TRBJ2-2, with 8 nucleotides matching TRBD2. The CDR3 has 16 amino acids. The trim removed 0 bases at V and 7 bases at J, leaving 7 bases unmatched. The germline gives CDR1 MGHDK, CDR2 SYGVNS. The CDR3 here is CASSEYRGGSGGELFF. The DNA of the CDR3 is TGTGCCAGCAGTGAATACCGGGGGGGAAGTGGCGGGGAGCTGTTTTTT.

The chain employs TRBV6-4 and TRBJ1-1; 11 bases are shared with TRBD1. Germline CDR1 is MRHNA and CDR2 is SNTAGT. The J segment lost 4 bases and the V segment lost 8 bases, leaving 3 bases of the junction unmatched. This CDR3 is built from 13 residues. The CDR3 spells CASGTGGGTEAFF. CDR3 coding DNA: TGTGCCAGCGGGACAGGGGGTGGCACTGAAGCTTTCTTT.

The chain recombines TRBV5-1 with TRBJ2-1, with D uncertain. The germline V gene encodes CDR1 SGHRS and CDR2 YFSETQ. This CDR3 has 16 residues. Trimming pared 1 base from V and 1 base from J, leaving 12 bases between. CDR3 amino acids: CASSLLGLNSYNEQFF. The CDR3 nucleotides read TGCGCCAGCAGCTTGCTGGGCCTCAATTCCTACAATGAGCAGTTCTTC.

The V call is TRBV27, the J call TRBJ2-5; maybe TRBD2 (5 bases). This CDR3 is built from 14 residues. Germline V lookup: CDR1 MNHEY, CDR2 SMNVEV (reference sequence). Deletions cut 5 bases from V and 5 bases from J, with 15 bases between. CDR3 nucleotide sequence: TGTGCCAGCAGTCCATACGACCCGGGGGAGACCCAGTACTTC. The encoded protein is CASSPYDPGETQYF.

The chain links TRBV5-6 to TRBJ2-2, with TRBD2 matching 10 bases. Germline trimming cut 4 bases from V and 7 bases from J; bases unmatched to any gene: 10. CDR3 length equals 16 residues. CDR1 is SGHDT and CDR2 is YYEEEE in the germline V gene. DNA of the CDR3: TGTGCCAGCAGCCCCGAAGCGGGAGGGCCCTACGGGGAGCTGTTTTTT. This encodes CASSPEAGGPYGELFF.